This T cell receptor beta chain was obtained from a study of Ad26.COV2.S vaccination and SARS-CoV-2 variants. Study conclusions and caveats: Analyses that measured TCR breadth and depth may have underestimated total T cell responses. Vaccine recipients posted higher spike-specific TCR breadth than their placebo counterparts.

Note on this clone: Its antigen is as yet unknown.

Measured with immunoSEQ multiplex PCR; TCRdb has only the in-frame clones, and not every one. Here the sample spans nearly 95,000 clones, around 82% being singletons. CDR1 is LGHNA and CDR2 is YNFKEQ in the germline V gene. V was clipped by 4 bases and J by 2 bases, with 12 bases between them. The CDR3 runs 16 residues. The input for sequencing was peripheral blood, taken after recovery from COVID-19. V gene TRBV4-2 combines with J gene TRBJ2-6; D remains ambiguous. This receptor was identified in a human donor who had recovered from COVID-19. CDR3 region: CASSPFSSAGANVLTF. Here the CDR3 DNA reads TGTGCCAGCAGCCCCTTTTCCTCGGCTGGGGCCAACGTCCTGACTTTC.